The clone carrying this TCR beta chain has ten or more counts. J lost 0 bases, V lost 5 bases, and 3 bases had no gene match. This CDR3 has 13 amino acids. Germline CDR1 SQVTM, CDR2 ANQGSEA. Using immunoSEQ multiplex PCR, the repertoire was profiled, and TCRdb retains in-frame clones only, with some absent. The sample holds around 65,000 clones, approximately 80% seen once. The sample is drawn from a study of blood T cell repertoires in COVID-19. Overall study context: The study drew acute and convalescent COVID-19 samples from the United States, Italy and Spain. In each case, the material was cDNA or gDNA derived from T cells, B-cell-depleted T cells, or PBMCs.

This clonotype originated in an elderly man with active COVID-19. Sequenced input: peripheral blood. V usage is TRBV29-1 and J usage is TRBJ2-7; 8 nucleotides align to TRBD2. CDR3 amino acids: CSVSSGISYEQYF. In DNA, the CDR3 is TGCAGCGTTAGTAGCGGGATCTCCTACGAGCAGTACTTC.